The rows below give T cell receptor beta chains drawn from one sample of a study of response to subunit inactivated influenza vaccine. Using its own MiXCR run on the RT-PCR reads, TCRdb lists one record per CDR3 protein. Of 560,000 or so distinct CDR3 sequences in the sample, around 8% were seen once. Sample: PBMCs from blood, taken around 2 years after vaccination. These receptors were collected from a man between 50 and 69 years old who received an inactivated influenza vaccine. Both conserved end residues are part of each CDR3. D genes are given only for firm matches. Expanded clones are given a class, and other clones once, few, many or no size at all.

clone_size: .; v_call: TRBV20-1; d_call: .; j_call: TRBJ2-5; cdr3_nt: TGCAGTGCTAGGAGTGGGACCGCCCAAGAGACCCAGTACTTC; cdr3_aa: CSARSGTAQETQYF
clone_size: .; v_call: TRBV15; d_call: .; j_call: TRBJ2-5; cdr3_nt: TGTGCCACCAGCAGAGAGGGTACCCCAGAGACCCAGTACTTC; cdr3_aa: CATSREGTPETQYF
clone_size: .; v_call: TRBV6-1; d_call: TRBD2; j_call: TRBJ2-7; cdr3_nt: TGTGCCAGCAGCTCCGGCGGGGGGGCCTCCTACGAGCAGTACTTC; cdr3_aa: CASSSGGGASYEQYF
clone_size: few; v_call: TRBV11-3; d_call: .; j_call: TRBJ2-5; cdr3_nt: TGTGCCAGCAGCTTGACAGCGGAAGAGACCCAGTACTTC; cdr3_aa: CASSLTAEETQYF
clone_size: many; v_call: TRBV19; d_call: .; j_call: TRBJ2-3; cdr3_nt: TGTGCCAGTAGGGCCCTGAACGGGCGCACAGATACGCAGTATTTT; cdr3_aa: CASRALNGRTDTQYF
clone_size: few; v_call: TRBV7-2; d_call: .; j_call: TRBJ1-6; cdr3_nt: TGTGCCAGCAGCTTAAAGTGGGACTCACCCCTCCACTTT; cdr3_aa: CASSLKWDSPLHF
clone_size: .; v_call: TRBV5-6; d_call: TRBD1; j_call: TRBJ1-2; cdr3_nt: TGTGCCAGCACCCGACAGGGGGTCTATGGCTACACCTTC; cdr3_aa: CASTRQGVYGYTF
clone_size: .; v_call: TRBV5-1; d_call: .; j_call: TRBJ2-7; cdr3_nt: TGCGCCAGCAGCTTCGCGGAGGGGGCCTACGAGCAGTACTTC; cdr3_aa: CASSFAEGAYEQYF
clone_size: many; v_call: TRBV14; d_call: .; j_call: TRBJ1-5; cdr3_nt: TGTGCCAGAGAGGAGGGGGGCGCGAGCAATCAGCCCCAGCATTTT; cdr3_aa: CAREEGGASNQPQHF
clone_size: many; v_call: TRBV12-3/TRBV12-4; d_call: .; j_call: TRBJ2-7; cdr3_nt: TGTGCCAGCACCCCAGATGGGGTCTACGAGCAGTACTTC; cdr3_aa: CASTPDGVYEQYF
clone_size: few; v_call: TRBV5-6; d_call: .; j_call: TRBJ1-5; cdr3_nt: TGTGCCAGCAGCCGCAGGACGACGGATCAGCCCCAGCATTTT; cdr3_aa: CASSRRTTDQPQHF
clone_size: few; v_call: TRBV11-1; d_call: TRBD1; j_call: TRBJ2-3; cdr3_nt: TGTGCCAGCAGCTTAGCCCAAGGGACAGAAAGACCAGATACGCAGTATTTT; cdr3_aa: CASSLAQGTERPDTQYF
clone_size: many; v_call: TRBV9; d_call: TRBD1; j_call: TRBJ2-2; cdr3_nt: TGTGCCAGCAGCCCAGGGGACAGGAACACCGGGGAGCTGTTTTTT; cdr3_aa: CASSPGDRNTGELFF
clone_size: .; v_call: TRBV20-1; d_call: .; j_call: TRBJ1-5; cdr3_nt: TGCAGTGCTTCAGGGGTAAAGCAGCCCCAGCATTTT; cdr3_aa: CSASGVKQPQHF
clone_size: .; v_call: TRBV3-1; d_call: .; j_call: TRBJ1-5; cdr3_nt: TGTGCCAGCAGTTACAGCAATAGCAATCACCCCCAGCATTTT; cdr3_aa: CASSYSNSNHPQHF
clone_size: few; v_call: TRBV19; d_call: .; j_call: TRBJ2-7; cdr3_nt: TGTGCCAGTAGTATCTTGGCTAGCCCGAACTACGAGCAGTACTTC; cdr3_aa: CASSILASPNYEQYF
clone_size: few; v_call: TRBV29-1; d_call: TRBD2; j_call: TRBJ2-1; cdr3_nt: TGCAGCGTTGAAGTGAGCGGGGCCTACAATGAGCAGTTCTTC; cdr3_aa: CSVEVSGAYNEQFF
clone_size: .; v_call: TRBV3-1; d_call: TRBD2; j_call: TRBJ2-7; cdr3_nt: TGTGCCACCGGGACTAGTAGCTACGAGCAGTACTTC; cdr3_aa: CATGTSSYEQYF
clone_size: many; v_call: TRBV12-3/TRBV12-4; d_call: TRBD1; j_call: TRBJ2-5; cdr3_nt: TGTGCCAGTACAGGGGGCGAGGAGACCCAGTACTTC; cdr3_aa: CASTGGEETQYF
clone_size: .; v_call: TRBV12-3/TRBV12-4; d_call: .; j_call: TRBJ1-2; cdr3_nt: TGTGCCAGCAGTTTTGGACCGACCTATGGCTACACCTTC; cdr3_aa: CASSFGPTYGYTF
clone_size: many; v_call: TRBV6-5; d_call: .; j_call: TRBJ1-2; cdr3_nt: TGTGCCAGCAGTTACTCGGCGACAAGCCTTTATGGCTACACCTTC; cdr3_aa: CASSYSATSLYGYTF
clone_size: many; v_call: TRBV20-1; d_call: .; j_call: TRBJ2-3; cdr3_nt: TGCAGTGCTAGAGACTCTAGCGTGACAACAGATACGCAGTATTTT; cdr3_aa: CSARDSSVTTDTQYF
clone_size: many; v_call: TRBV18; d_call: .; j_call: TRBJ2-1; cdr3_nt: TGTGCCAGCTCACCCGTGTCCGGGGGTGAGCAGTTCTTC; cdr3_aa: CASSPVSGGEQFF
clone_size: .; v_call: TRBV20-1; d_call: .; j_call: TRBJ2-6; cdr3_nt: TGCAGTGCTAGAGGGACAGCTTCTGGGGCCAACGTCCTGACTTTC; cdr3_aa: CSARGTASGANVLTF
clone_size: many; v_call: TRBV28; d_call: TRBD1; j_call: TRBJ2-5; cdr3_nt: TGTGCCAGCAGTACTCGACAGGGGAAAGAGACCCAGTACTTC; cdr3_aa: CASSTRQGKETQYF
clone_size: .; v_call: TRBV5-4; d_call: .; j_call: TRBJ2-3; cdr3_nt: TGTGCCAGCAGCTTGTTTGGGAGTGCAGATACGCAGTATTTT; cdr3_aa: CASSLFGSADTQYF
clone_size: few; v_call: TRBV7-2; d_call: .; j_call: TRBJ1-4; cdr3_nt: TGTGCCAGCAGCTTAGCGCGGACTTCAACTAATGAAAAACTGTTTTTT; cdr3_aa: CASSLARTSTNEKLFF
clone_size: few; v_call: TRBV18; d_call: .; j_call: TRBJ1-1; cdr3_nt: TGTGCCAGCTCACCGAGGGCAGAGTCGAACACTGAAGCTTTCTTT; cdr3_aa: CASSPRAESNTEAFF
clone_size: .; v_call: TRBV5-1; d_call: .; j_call: TRBJ2-1; cdr3_nt: TGCGCCAGCAGCTTGGTCCGGGACCGGTGGTTCTTC; cdr3_aa: CASSLVRDRWFF
clone_size: many; v_call: TRBV7-9; d_call: .; j_call: TRBJ2-5; cdr3_nt: TGTGCCAGCAGCTCCTTTTTGGGCCTCGAGAAAGAGACCCAGTACTTC; cdr3_aa: CASSSFLGLEKETQYF
clone_size: .; v_call: TRBV5-6; d_call: .; j_call: TRBJ2-2; cdr3_nt: TGTGCCATCGGCTCGGGGACCATCACCGGGGAGCTGTTTTTT; cdr3_aa: CAIGSGTITGELFF
clone_size: few; v_call: TRBV24-1; d_call: .; j_call: TRBJ2-7; cdr3_nt: TGTGCCACCAGTGATTTTGGAGACGAGCAGTACTTC; cdr3_aa: CATSDFGDEQYF
clone_size: .; v_call: TRBV4-2; d_call: TRBD2; j_call: TRBJ2-5; cdr3_nt: TGTGCCAGCAGCCAATATTACGGCGGGGGTCAAGAGACCCAGTACTTC; cdr3_aa: CASSQYYGGGQETQYF
clone_size: many; v_call: TRBV10-3; d_call: .; j_call: TRBJ1-3; cdr3_nt: TGTGCCACATACCATTACGGGGACACCATATATTTT; cdr3_aa: CATYHYGDTIYF
clone_size: .; v_call: TRBV24-1; d_call: TRBD2; j_call: TRBJ2-5; cdr3_nt: TGTGCCACCAGTGATCGAGGACTAGTTGGAGAGACCCAGTACTTC; cdr3_aa: CATSDRGLVGETQYF
clone_size: .; v_call: TRBV4-3; d_call: .; j_call: TRBJ2-2; cdr3_nt: TGCGCCAGCAGCCTGAGGATGGTTGCCGGGGAGCTGTTTTTT; cdr3_aa: CASSLRMVAGELFF
clone_size: many; v_call: TRBV5-1; d_call: .; j_call: TRBJ2-6; cdr3_nt: TGTGCCAGCAGTTTAGCTGGGGCCAACGTCCTGACTTTC; cdr3_aa: CASSLAGANVLTF